One and the same sample provided the 3 T cell receptor beta chains below, sequenced in a study of blood T cell repertoires in COVID-19. Method: immunoSEQ multiplex PCR; TCRdb's copy keeps in-frame clones and lacks some. The sample has about 250,000 clones, 88% seen once; the top ten hold just under 6.5%. The sequenced sample was peripheral blood. The origin of the receptors is a woman younger than 45 with COVID-19, enrolled during active disease.

The chain has TRBV6-4 and TRBJ1-2, with D possibly being TRBD1 (5 bases). This CDR3 is 12 amino acids long. CDR1 MRHNA and CDR2 SNTAGT come from the germline V gene. V lost 4 bases and J lost 8, with 11 bases in between. The CDR3 sequence: CASSAPGQGYTF. As DNA, the CDR3 is TGTGCCAGCAGTGCCCCCGGACAAGGCTACACCTTC.

As regards this clone: The sample carries other DNA sequences with the same CDR3. V gene TRBV7-2 combines with J gene TRBJ2-4; 7 bases are shared with TRBD2. CDR1 and CDR2 (germline): SGHTA, FQGNSA. The CDR3 is made up of 14 amino acids. V lost 0 bases and J lost 6; bases outside the gene matches: 2. Written as DNA, the CDR3 is TGTGCCAGCAGCTTAGCCGGGGGGAGAAACATTCAGTACTTC. Translation gives CASSLAGGRNIQYF.

This clone was seen at least ten times. The rearrangement joins TRBV4-2 to TRBJ1-4; 9 bases are shared with TRBD1. The CDR3 loop spans 16 amino acids. CDR1 and CDR2 (germline): LGHNA, YNFKEQ. V dropped 6 bases and J dropped 5; count of bases not matched to a gene: 10. The DNA of the CDR3 is TGTGCCAGCAGTTCCGGGACAGGGAATTGGAATGAAAAACTGTTTTTT. It yields the protein CASSSGTGNWNEKLFF.